This entry describes one T cell receptor (beta chain). Ten or more counts support this clone. Its antigen target is currently unknown. No qualities accompany the bases; no much larger clone lies one base away. Each collaborating institution followed its own protocols to collect whole blood in K2EDTA tubes. For TCRbeta analysis, collaborators shipped samples in one of three forms: frozen whole blood, isolated PBMCs, or DNA extracted from either of those sample types. TCRbeta CDR3 regions were amplified from genomic DNA using the immunoSEQ Assay, a bias-controlled multiplex PCR. The paper's processing steps were these. Nucleated cell counts per sample were estimated from amplification of reference gene primers within the assay. Sequence reads were collapsed and filtered to measure the absolute abundance of every unique TCRbeta CDR3 rearrangement. For each sample, productive Simpson clonality was calculated as the square root of Simpson's diversity index over productive rearrangements. Sourced from immuneACCESS, this table was stored by TCRdb with only in-frame sequences that have V and J called. A share of the clones is absent; for the studies checked, an unresolved V gene accounts for under half, and the remainder has no known explanation. The V and J calls and clone size were taken over from that table, and D and trimming were inferred from the DNA. Within this sample are 70,000 to 100,000 clones, with 72% of them counted one time only. About 22% of the sample is in the top ten clones.

The sample belongs to a study of blood T cell repertoires in COVID-19 (dated by TCRdb to 2020 to 2021). Regarding the research as a whole: Samples covering the acute and convalescent phases of COVID-19 were provided by collaborators in the United States, Italy and Spain. The prospective study material was composed of cDNA or gDNA derived from T cells, B-cell-depleted T cells, or PBMCs. Where available, HLA class I and class II types were obtained from metadata supplied by the sample provider rather than from assay-based typing. The sample metadata nearly always contained a de-identified subject ID, COVID-19 status, age in years and sex. The repertoires were released in a freely available public database meant as a resource for research on the immune response to SARS-CoV-2. Deeply sampled blood TCRbeta repertoires from subjects exposed to, actively infected with, or recovered from COVID-19 were included in the dataset. Samples were obtained from the ongoing ImmuneRACE study (first 160 participants) and from 1,000 to 1,500 subjects provided by 6 global collaborators.

The paper as a whole reports these results and caveats: The amount of clinical and demographic metadata varied by source and participant and was provided uncurated.

The germline V end is reduced by 5 bases and the J end by 7 bases; junction bases left unmatched: 9. In the germline V gene (reference sequence), CDR1 corresponds to LNHDA and CDR2 to SQIVND. The CDR3, from cysteine to phenylalanine, totals 14 residues. The sequence is cut down to CDR3 DNA, 42 bases in frame from base 1. This receptor was obtained from an older woman in a cohort sampled during active or convalescent COVID-19. The chain is encoded by TRBV19 joined to TRBJ1-2; 8 bases in the junction line up with TRBD1. What was sequenced was peripheral blood. DNA sequence: TGTGCCAGTAGTCCGCGTCAGGGGGCCTCTGGCTACACCTTC. This codes for CASSPRQGASGYTF.